This entry lists 9 T cell receptor beta chains sequenced from one sample in a study of beta chain features in type 1 diabetes. The investigators reverse transcribed all of the isolated RNA, so they sequenced expressed TCRB transcripts. Here immunoSEQ multiplex PCR was the method, and the copy in TCRdb shows in-frame clones only, minus some. The data show 240,000 or so clones, with 25% to 35% seen just once and roughly 4.1% held by the top ten. The specimen sequenced was central memory CD4+ T cells from blood. These receptors originate from a man in his thirties or forties in good health.

As to this clone: Distinct nucleotide sequences in the sample also encode this CDR3. V and J are TRBV7-2 and TRBJ2-1; D might be TRBD2 (6 bases). In germline, CDR1 is SGHTA, CDR2 FQGNSA. The CDR3 has 14 amino acids. Trimming took off 3 bases at V and 1 base at J, with 7 bases between the two ends. CDR3 nucleotide sequence: TGTGCCAGCAGCTTGGGGAGGTCCTACAATGAGCAGTTCTTC. Translation: CASSLGRSYNEQFF.

This clone was recorded a few times. The chain has TRBV5-1 and TRBJ2-3; the D is unclear. Per the germline V gene, CDR1 is SGHRS and CDR2 is YFSETQ. V dropped 6 bases and J dropped 2 bases, with 4 bases sitting between them. CDR3 length: 11 residues. The CDR3 loop is CASTDTDTQYF. CDR3 coding DNA: TGCGCCAGCACCGACACAGATACGCAGTATTTT.

In this sample, this clone turned up a few times. This chain links TRBV11-3 with TRBJ2-3; 7 positions match TRBD1. Per the germline V gene, CDR1 is SGHNT and CDR2 is YENEEA. The CDR3 runs 15 residues. J gave up 6 bases and V 5 bases, and 11 bases lay outside the gene matches. CDR3 sequence (DNA): TGTGCCAGCAGCGGCACAGGGGAACGTAGGGATACGCAGTATTTT. This translates into CASSGTGERRDTQYF.

In its sample, this clone was seen a few times. This chain uses TRBV5-1 with TRBJ2-7; no clear D. V shed 0 bases and J shed 7 bases, with 5 bases lying between them. There are 11 residues in the CDR3. Germline loops: CDR1 SGHRS, CDR2 YFSETQ. CDR3 amino acids: CASSLEGEQYF. The CDR3 DNA reads TGCGCCAGCAGCTTGGAAGGGGAGCAGTACTTC.

The chain employs TRBV28 and TRBJ2-6; TRBD2 matches at 7 bases. Germline CDR1 is MDHEN and CDR2 is SYDVKM. This CDR3 has 15 amino acids. J lost 0 bases, V lost 5 bases, and 1 base had no gene match. DNA for the CDR3: TGTGCCAGCAGTGGCGGGAGCTCTGGGGCCAACGTCCTGACTTTC. Translation: CASSGGSSGANVLTF.

This clone was counted only a few times. A read error is likely, as this CDR3 ends without the conserved phenylalanine or tryptophan. The DNA is omitted, as the CDR3 cannot be located on it reliably, and the CDR3 follows TCRdb's listing. V gene TRBV9 combines with J gene TRBJ1-1; TRBD1, the table's D call, lacks a check against the DNA. Germline V gives CDR1 SGDLS, CDR2 YYNGEE. The CDR3 sequence runs 14 residues, both termini included. CDR3 protein: CASSVGDREGYYRL.

V is TRBV6-1 and J is TRBJ1-5; maybe TRBD1 (6 bases). V was cut by 2 bases and J by 6 bases, with 8 bases left in between. Germline loops: CDR1 MNHNS, CDR2 SASEGT. The CDR3 has 13 amino acids. This chain's CDR3 is CASSEIQGQPQHF. The CDR3 DNA follows: TGTGCCAGCAGTGAAATACAGGGTCAGCCCCAGCATTTT.

This clone was picked up many times. This chain uses TRBV18 with TRBJ2-1; D call uncertain. The CDR3 has 13 amino acids. In germline, CDR1 is KGHSH, CDR2 LQKENI. The V end was cut by 2 bases, the J end by 10 bases, with 12 bases between. The CDR3 DNA reads TGTGCCAGCTCACCAGGACCGTCGGAGGAGCAGTTCTTC. Amino acid sequence: CASSPGPSEEQFF.

There are many counts of this clone. The gene calls are TRBV7-9 and TRBJ1-4; TRBD1 agrees at 8 bases. The CDR3 runs to 15 residues. The junction had 7 bases not matched to a gene; V was cut back by 5 bases and J by 5 bases. CDR1 SEHNR and CDR2 FQNEAQ come from the germline V gene (reference sequence). The CDR3 sequence: CASSKPTGENEKLFF. For the CDR3, the DNA is TGTGCCAGCAGCAAACCGACAGGGGAGAATGAAAAACTGTTTTTT.